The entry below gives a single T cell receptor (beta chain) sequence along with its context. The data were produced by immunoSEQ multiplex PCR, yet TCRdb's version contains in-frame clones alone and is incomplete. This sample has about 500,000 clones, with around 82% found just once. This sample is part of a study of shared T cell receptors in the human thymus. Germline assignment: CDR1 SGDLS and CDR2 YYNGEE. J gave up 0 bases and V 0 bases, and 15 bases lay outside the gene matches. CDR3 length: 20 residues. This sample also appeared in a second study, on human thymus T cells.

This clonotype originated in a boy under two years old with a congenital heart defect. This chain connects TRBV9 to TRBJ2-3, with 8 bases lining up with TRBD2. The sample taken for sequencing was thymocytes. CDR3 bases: TGTGCCAGCAGCGTAGGCGAGCGGGAGAGGAGTTGGTCCAGCACAGATACGCAGTATTTT. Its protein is CASSVGERERSWSSTDTQYF. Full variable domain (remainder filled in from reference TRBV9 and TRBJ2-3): DSGVTQTPKHLITATGQRVTLRCSPRSGDLSVYWYQQSLDQGLQFLIQYYNGEERAKGNILERFSAQQFPDLHSELNLSSLELGDSALYFCASSVGERERSWSSTDTQYFGPGTRLTVL.